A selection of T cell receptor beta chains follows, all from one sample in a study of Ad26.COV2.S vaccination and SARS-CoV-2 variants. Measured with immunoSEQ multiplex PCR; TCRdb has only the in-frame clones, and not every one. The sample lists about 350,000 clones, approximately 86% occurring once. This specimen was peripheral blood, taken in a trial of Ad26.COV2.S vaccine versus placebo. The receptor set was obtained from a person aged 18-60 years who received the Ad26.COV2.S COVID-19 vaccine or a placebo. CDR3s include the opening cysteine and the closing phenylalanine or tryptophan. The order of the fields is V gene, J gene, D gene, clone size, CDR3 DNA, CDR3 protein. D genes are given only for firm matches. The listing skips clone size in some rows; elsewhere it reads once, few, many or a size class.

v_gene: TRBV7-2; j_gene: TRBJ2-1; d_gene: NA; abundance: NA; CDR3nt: TGTGCCAGCAGCCCCCAAATTGAGCAGTTCTTC; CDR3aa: CASSPQIEQFF
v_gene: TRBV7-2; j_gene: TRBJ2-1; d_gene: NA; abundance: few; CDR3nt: TGTGCCAGCAGCTTAGAACGGGGGTTCGTTGAGCAGTTCTTC; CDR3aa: CASSLERGFVEQFF
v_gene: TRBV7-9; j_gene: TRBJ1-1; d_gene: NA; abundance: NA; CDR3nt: TGTGCCAGCAGTAAAGAGGGCGGGTCGAACACTGAAGCTTTCTTT; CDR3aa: CASSKEGGSNTEAFF
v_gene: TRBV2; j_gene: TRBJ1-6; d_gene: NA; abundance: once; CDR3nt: TGTGCCAGCAGCGAAGACTGGAACGATAATTCACCCCTCCACTTT; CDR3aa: CASSEDWNDNSPLHF
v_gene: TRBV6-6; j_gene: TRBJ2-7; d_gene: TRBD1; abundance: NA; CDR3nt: TGTGCCAGCAGTCTGGACAGGTTGTACGAGCAGTACTTC; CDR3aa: CASSLDRLYEQYF
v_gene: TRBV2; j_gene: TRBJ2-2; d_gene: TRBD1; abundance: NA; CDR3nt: TGTGCCAGCGGAGGAGAACAGGGGGTCGCCGGGGAGCTGTTTTTT; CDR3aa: CASGGEQGVAGELFF
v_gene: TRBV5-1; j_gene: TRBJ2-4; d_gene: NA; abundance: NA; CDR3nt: TGCGCCAGGCACCCAGGCTGGGGCAAAAACATTCAGTACTTC; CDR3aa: CARHPGWGKNIQYF
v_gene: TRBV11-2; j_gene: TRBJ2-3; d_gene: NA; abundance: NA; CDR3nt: TGTGCCAGCAGCTTAGCCACTGGAACAGCTAGCACAGATACGCAGTATTTT; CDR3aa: CASSLATGTASTDTQYF
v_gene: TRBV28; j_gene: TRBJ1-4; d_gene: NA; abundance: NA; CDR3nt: TGTGCCAGCAGTTTACCGGGGAGGAAGGAAAAACTGTTTTTT; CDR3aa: CASSLPGRKEKLFF
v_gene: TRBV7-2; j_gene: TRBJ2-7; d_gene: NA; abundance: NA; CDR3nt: TGTGCCAGCAGGAAAGGGGGAGGGTCCTCCTACGAGCAGTACTTC; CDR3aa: CASRKGGGSSYEQYF
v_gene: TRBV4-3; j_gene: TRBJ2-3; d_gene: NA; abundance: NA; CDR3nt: TGCGCCAGCAGCCAAGAGCAGTCAAGTGACACAGATACGCAGTATTTT; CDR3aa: CASSQEQSSDTDTQYF
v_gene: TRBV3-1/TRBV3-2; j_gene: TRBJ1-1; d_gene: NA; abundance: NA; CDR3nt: TGTGCCAGCAGCCAAGGCTCCGCGAGGACTGAAGCTTTCTTT; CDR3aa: CASSQGSARTEAFF
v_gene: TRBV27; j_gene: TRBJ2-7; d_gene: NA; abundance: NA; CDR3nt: TGTGCCAGCAGGGGGCCGGGACTCCGAGAGAACGAGCAGTACTTC; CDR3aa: CASRGPGLRENEQYF
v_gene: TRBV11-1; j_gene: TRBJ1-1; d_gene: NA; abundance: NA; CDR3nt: TGTGCCAGCAGCTTATTGTCAGGGTCATATATTGAAGCTTTCTTT; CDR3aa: CASSLLSGSYIEAFF
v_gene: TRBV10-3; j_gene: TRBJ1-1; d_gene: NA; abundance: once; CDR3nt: TGTGCCATCAGTGCTGGCATTCTGGATAACACTGAAGCTTTCTTT; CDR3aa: CAISAGILDNTEAFF
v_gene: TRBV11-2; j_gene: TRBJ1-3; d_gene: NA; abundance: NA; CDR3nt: TGTGCCAGCAGCGACGGTTTTGGAAACACCATATATTTT; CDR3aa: CASSDGFGNTIYF
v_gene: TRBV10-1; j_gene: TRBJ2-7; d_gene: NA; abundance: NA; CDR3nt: TGCGCCAGCCCTAGGGTGAAGTTAAGCGAGCAGTACTTC; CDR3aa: CASPRVKLSEQYF
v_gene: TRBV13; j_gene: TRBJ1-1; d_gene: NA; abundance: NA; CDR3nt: TGTGCCAGCAGCCACGGACGGAGCGGGGGTGAGAACACTGAAGCTTTCTTT; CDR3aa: CASSHGRSGGENTEAFF
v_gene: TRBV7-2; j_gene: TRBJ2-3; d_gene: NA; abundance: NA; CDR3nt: TGTGCCAGCAGCTCGAACGGGGGCACAGATACGCAGTATTTT; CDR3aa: CASSSNGGTDTQYF
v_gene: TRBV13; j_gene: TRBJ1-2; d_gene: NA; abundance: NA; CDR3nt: TGTGCCAGCAGCTTAGGGCGCGTGGATGGCTACACCTTC; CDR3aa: CASSLGRVDGYTF
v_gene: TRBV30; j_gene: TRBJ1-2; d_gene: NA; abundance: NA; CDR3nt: TGTGCCTGGAGTGTACTGGCAAGAGGTGGCTACACCTTC; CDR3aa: CAWSVLARGGYTF
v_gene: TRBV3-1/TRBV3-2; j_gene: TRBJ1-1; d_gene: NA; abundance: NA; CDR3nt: TGTGCCAGCAGCCAAGATTCGGCAGGGAACACTGAAGCTTTCTTT; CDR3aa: CASSQDSAGNTEAFF
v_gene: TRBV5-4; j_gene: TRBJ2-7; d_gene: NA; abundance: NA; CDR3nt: TGTGCCAGCAGCTTGAGTTTGACTCAGGGAACCTACGAGCAGTACTTC; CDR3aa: CASSLSLTQGTYEQYF
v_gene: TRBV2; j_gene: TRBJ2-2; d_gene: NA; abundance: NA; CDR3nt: TGTGCCAGCAGTAGTCCGGGACTCCTTACGCTCACCGGGGAGCTGTTTTTT; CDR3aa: CASSSPGLLTLTGELFF
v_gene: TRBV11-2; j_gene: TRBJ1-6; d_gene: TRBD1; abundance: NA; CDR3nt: TGTGCCAGCAGCTCGGGACAGGGGGTTCATTCACCCCTCCACTTT; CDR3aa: CASSSGQGVHSPLHF